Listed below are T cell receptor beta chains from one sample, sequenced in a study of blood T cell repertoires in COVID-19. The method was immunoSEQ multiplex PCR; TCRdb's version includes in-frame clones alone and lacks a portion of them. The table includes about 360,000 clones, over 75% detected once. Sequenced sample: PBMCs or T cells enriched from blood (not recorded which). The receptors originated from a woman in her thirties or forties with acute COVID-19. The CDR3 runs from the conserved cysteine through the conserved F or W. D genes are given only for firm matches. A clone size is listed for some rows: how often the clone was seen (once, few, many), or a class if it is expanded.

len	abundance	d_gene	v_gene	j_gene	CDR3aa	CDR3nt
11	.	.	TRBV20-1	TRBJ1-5	CSARLGQPQHF	TGCAGTGCCAGGTTAGGTCAGCCCCAGCATTTT
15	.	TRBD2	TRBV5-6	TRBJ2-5	CASSADAGDLTTQYF	TGTGCCAGCAGCGCTGACGCGGGGGACCTCACGACCCAGTACTTC
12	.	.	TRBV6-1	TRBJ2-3	CASSEDRGGPPF	TGTGCCAGCAGTGAAGACAGGGGGGGTCCCCCTTTT
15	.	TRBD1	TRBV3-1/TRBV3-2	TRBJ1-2	CASSQSTGGYYGYTF	TGTGCCAGCAGCCAGTCCACAGGGGGCTACTATGGCTACACCTTC
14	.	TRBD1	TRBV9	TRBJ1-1	CASGTGGPITEAFF	TGTGCCAGCGGAACAGGGGGCCCTATAACTGAAGCTTTCTTT
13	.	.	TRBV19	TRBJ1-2	CASSIREIGGYTF	TGTGCCAGTAGTATCAGGGAAATAGGAGGCTACACCTTC
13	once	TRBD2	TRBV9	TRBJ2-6	CASSVASGDVLTF	TGTGCCAGCAGCGTAGCCAGCGGGGACGTCCTGACTTTC
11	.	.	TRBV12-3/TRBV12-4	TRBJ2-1	CASTSDYEQFF	TGTGCCAGCACCTCAGACTACGAGCAGTTCTTC
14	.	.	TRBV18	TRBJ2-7	CASSPAGQTYEQYF	TGTGCCAGCTCACCAGCGGGGCAGACCTACGAGCAGTACTTC
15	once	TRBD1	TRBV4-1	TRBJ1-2	CASRYRDRGNYGYTF	TGCGCCAGCAGATACCGGGACAGGGGTAACTATGGCTACACCTTC
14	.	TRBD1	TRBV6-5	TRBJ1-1	CASSSTGVGTEAFF	TGTGCCAGCAGCTCTACAGGGGTTGGAACTGAAGCTTTCTTT
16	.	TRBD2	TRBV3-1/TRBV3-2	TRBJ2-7	CASSQRVSSGGYEQYF	TGTGCCAGCAGCCAAAGGGTTTCTAGCGGGGGTTACGAGCAGTACTTC
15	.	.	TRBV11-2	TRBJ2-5	CASSLGAMYQETQYF	TGTGCCAGCAGCTTAGGGGCAATGTACCAAGAGACCCAGTACTTC
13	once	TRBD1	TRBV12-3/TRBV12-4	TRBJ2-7	CASKGQGIYEQYF	TGTGCCAGCAAGGGACAGGGCATCTACGAGCAGTACTTC